This TCR beta chain is drawn from a study of OX40 agonist ivuxolimab in advanced cancers. Across the whole study: Averaging about 60 years in age, with a range of roughly 23 to 80, the cohort was about 83% male. The study, taken as a whole, reports: More expanded clones were seen, on average, in CD8+ T cells than in CD4+. Some patients without response likewise showed low normalized clonal expansion. It was not determined which antigens were specifically recognized by the peripheral T cells that had undergone clonal expansion.

Only one count was recorded for this clone. Its specificity is unknown. Sequencing used immunoSEQ multiplex PCR; TCRdb keeps in-frame clones, though not all of them. The repertoire includes under 85,000 clones, over 80% of them detected once, and about 0.3% sits in the top ten. The source is an adult with an advanced solid tumor such as melanoma, head and neck, liver or kidney cancer. The material was CD4+ or CD8+ T cells sorted from blood, obtained in a trial of the OX40 agonist ivuxolimab.

The CDR3 loop is CASRLQQGGGDTQYF. CDR3 coding DNA: TGTGCCAGCAGACTACAGCAGGGAGGAGGGGATACGCAGTATTTT. The chain joins TRBV6-6 to TRBJ2-3, with D possibly being TRBD2 (6 bases). The CDR3 sequence is 15 residues long. The ends were cut back, 6 bases at V and 6 bases at J, with 19 bases in the middle. Germline CDR1 and CDR2: MNHNY and SVGAGI (reference sequence).